This TCR beta chain was captured by sequencing in a study of beta chain features in type 1 diabetes. Trimming stripped 3 bases from V and 5 bases from J, with 16 bases between. This CDR3 has 15 residues. Germline V lookup: CDR1 SGHAT, CDR2 FQNNGV. General study results and limits: Among patients with Type 1 diabetes, TCRB CDR3s were moderately but significantly shorter in every one of the four CD4+ subsets.

This clone occurred a few times. Its target is not known. Reverse transcribing all isolated RNA meant expressed TCRB transcripts were sequenced. Only in-frame clones appear in the TCRdb table, and some are missing; sequencing was by immunoSEQ multiplex PCR. The sample consists of 500,000 to 650,000 clones, 9.5% to 15% of them appearing once. The material sequenced was naive CD4+ T cells from blood. This receptor was taken from a man in his thirties or forties with type 1 diabetes. The chain is built from TRBV11-2 and TRBJ2-5; D not resolved. The CDR3 loop reads CASSFSRLTGETQYF. The CDR3 DNA reads as TGTGCCAGCAGCTTCAGTAGGCTAACCGGGGAGACCCAGTACTTC.